This T cell receptor (beta chain) derives from a study of CXCR3-negative and CXCR3-positive naive CD8 T cells. Study background: For each library, about 1.5 +/- 0.3 million TRB reads were obtained, some 130 million in total.

Study-wide findings and caveats: Naive subsets were similarly diverse, while memory CD8+ repertoires were much less diverse. Hydrophobicity of TRB CDR3s was greater in CXCR3-positive naive cells than in CXCR3-negative naive cells.

This CDR3 has 16 residues. The libraries of TRB cDNA were prepared using 5' RACE with UMI labels. With the 5' RACE reads reprocessed, TCRdb shows one record per CDR3 protein and no DNA. Here the sample table reports about 120,000 distinct CDR3 sequences. Concerning this clonotype itself: Its antigen is still unknown.

The receptor was isolated from a human donor in good health. Some clones in this sample may be carry-over from other donors' samples. This chain joins TRBV12-3 or TRBV12-4 and TRBJ2-2; TCRdb calls TRBD2, which cannot be checked without DNA. Material: naive CXCR3+ CD8+ T cells from blood. The subset was: CD45RO-CCR7+CD27+CD95- naive CD8+ T cells expressing CXCR3 (TNR3+). The CDR3 spells CASSALAGAVSGELFF.